The rows below give T cell receptor beta chains drawn from one sample of a study of a mutant IDH1 vaccine in newly diagnosed glioma. Assay used: immunoSEQ multiplex PCR; TCRdb lists only in-frame clones, some missing. The profile shows 40,000 to 55,000 clones, roughly 78% of them singletons. These receptors have no known antigen. The specimen was PBMCs, collected from a glioma patient whose treatment included an IDH1 peptide vaccine. These TCRs come from a man aged 50 to 59 with glioma. The conserved cysteine and the conserved F or W are not part of the CDR3 here.

v_call: TRBV5-4
j_call: TRBJ1-2
cdr3_aa: ASSLLDRVYGYT

v_call: TRBV7-2
j_call: TRBJ2-2
cdr3_aa: ASSLRGGRGSGELF

v_call: TRBV19
j_call: TRBJ1-1
cdr3_aa: ASRPVPSNTEAF

v_call: TRBV11-2
j_call: TRBJ2-1
cdr3_aa: ASSLPRMIEQF

v_call: TRBV18
j_call: TRBJ2-5
cdr3_aa: ASSPQGSQETQY

v_call: TRBV2
j_call: TRBJ2-7
cdr3_aa: ASSEDSGRSSYEQY

v_call: TRBV7-9
j_call: TRBJ2-7
cdr3_aa: ASSFSVDEQY

v_call: TRBV2
j_call: TRBJ1-2
cdr3_aa: ASSDTGHPAGYT

v_call: TRBV7-8
j_call: TRBJ2-7
cdr3_aa: ASSETGALTYEQY

v_call: TRBV5-4
j_call: TRBJ2-1
cdr3_aa: ASSLDTYNEQF

v_call: TRBV5-1
j_call: TRBJ2-2
cdr3_aa: ASSPSSSGGATGELF

v_call: TRBV2
j_call: TRBJ2-1
cdr3_aa: ASWRSYNEQF

v_call: TRBV6-5
j_call: TRBJ1-2
cdr3_aa: ASRADVGRHYGYT

v_call: TRBV4-3
j_call: TRBJ2-7
cdr3_aa: ASSQSGGAGYEQY

v_call: TRBV7-9
j_call: TRBJ1-2
cdr3_aa: ASSSINSANYGYT

v_call: TRBV11-2
j_call: TRBJ2-1
cdr3_aa: ASSLVRSGNEQF

v_call: TRBV6-6
j_call: TRBJ1-3
cdr3_aa: ASSRTGSSGNTIY

v_call: TRBV7-9
j_call: TRBJ1-4
cdr3_aa: ASSSQANEKLF

v_call: TRBV10-3
j_call: TRBJ2-7
cdr3_aa: AISEGAYYEQY

v_call: TRBV28
j_call: TRBJ2-7
cdr3_aa: ASRPMGQGAGKQY

v_call: TRBV6-1
j_call: TRBJ2-7
cdr3_aa: ASTSGQGAEQY

v_call: TRBV6-5
j_call: TRBJ1-2
cdr3_aa: ASSYEGAHGYGYT

v_call: TRBV9
j_call: TRBJ2-3
cdr3_aa: ASSMSGAGSTDTQY

v_call: TRBV7-2
j_call: TRBJ1-4
cdr3_aa: ATQRGGGEKLF

v_call: TRBV5-1
j_call: TRBJ1-4
cdr3_aa: ASSQSPQGAAEKLF

v_call: TRBV15
j_call: TRBJ1-5
cdr3_aa: ATSRDQGGNQPQH

v_call: TRBV5-8
j_call: TRBJ1-3
cdr3_aa: ASSPGTGLVGNTIY

v_call: TRBV2
j_call: TRBJ2-1
cdr3_aa: ASMGDRYNEQF

v_call: TRBV15
j_call: TRBJ1-4
cdr3_aa: ATSENTMRKLF

v_call: TRBV2
j_call: TRBJ2-5
cdr3_aa: ASREQDGARETQY

v_call: TRBV5-6
j_call: TRBJ2-5
cdr3_aa: ASSFGRLHQETQY

v_call: TRBV30
j_call: TRBJ2-1
cdr3_aa: AWSVADYNEQF

v_call: TRBV29-1
j_call: TRBJ1-2
cdr3_aa: SVTGNHGYT

v_call: TRBV11-2
j_call: TRBJ2-5
cdr3_aa: ASSLIQEKAQY

v_call: TRBV27
j_call: TRBJ2-7
cdr3_aa: ASSSRARPPLYEQY

v_call: TRBV21-1
j_call: TRBJ2-5
cdr3_aa: ARRGSETQY

v_call: TRBV11-1
j_call: TRBJ2-5
cdr3_aa: ASSLVSQETQY

v_call: TRBV6-5
j_call: TRBJ1-2
cdr3_aa: ASRRQGLNYGYT

v_call: TRBV6-5
j_call: TRBJ1-2
cdr3_aa: ASRGGPPYGYT

v_call: TRBV18
j_call: TRBJ2-2
cdr3_aa: ASSPSGQGTAGELF

v_call: TRBV5-6
j_call: TRBJ2-7
cdr3_aa: ASSLKGGYEQY

v_call: TRBV6-6
j_call: TRBJ2-5
cdr3_aa: ASSVQETQY

v_call: TRBV5-1
j_call: TRBJ2-3
cdr3_aa: ASSSLSTDTQY

v_call: TRBV27
j_call: TRBJ2-1
cdr3_aa: ASSLSLRGENEQF

v_call: TRBV30
j_call: TRBJ2-5
cdr3_aa: AWSGKSRGQETQY

v_call: TRBV5-4
j_call: TRBJ2-3
cdr3_aa: ASRSGTSGLYTQY

v_call: TRBV6-1
j_call: TRBJ1-5
cdr3_aa: VGGTNQPQH

v_call: TRBV5-8
j_call: TRBJ1-2
cdr3_aa: ASSLAGTGGADYGYT

v_call: TRBV5-4
j_call: TRBJ2-5
cdr3_aa: ASSHRALGMTQY

v_call: TRBV5-1
j_call: TRBJ2-3
cdr3_aa: ASSLGTSGYTDTQY

v_call: TRBV5-4
j_call: TRBJ2-5
cdr3_aa: ASSLSQGRETQY

v_call: TRBV5-1
j_call: TRBJ2-3
cdr3_aa: ASSFLGNTDTQY

v_call: TRBV4-1
j_call: TRBJ2-3
cdr3_aa: ASSLSGGASDTQY

v_call: TRBV5-6
j_call: TRBJ2-1
cdr3_aa: ASSVQGNEQF

v_call: TRBV11-2
j_call: TRBJ2-4
cdr3_aa: ASSPAQGGGFSY